This entry describes one T cell receptor (beta chain). The antigen remains unidentified. This sample was included in a study of identical twins. Findings and caveats of the study: A cross-sectional statistical analysis, not follow-up of the same donors, supported the conclusions. Less excess twin sharing appeared in beta out-of-frame sequences.

TCRdb fed the 5' RACE reads into MiXCR, producing one record per CDR3 protein. The table lists around 1.7 million distinct CDR3 sequences, around 29% of them singletons, with 0.25% to 0.3% in the top ten. Germline V lookup: CDR1 SGHTA, CDR2 FQGNSA. The CDR3 totals 14 residues. V was clipped by 4 bases and J by 5 bases, with 14 bases between them. The TCR originated in a newborn girl in good health. This sequence joins TRBV7-2 and TRBJ1-1, with D possibly matching TRBD1 (6 bases). The sequenced material came from cord blood. The CDR3 coding sequence is TGTGCCAGCAGCTGGGGGAACACAGGGACTGAAGCTTTCTTT. This codes for CASSWGNTGTEAFF. Variable domain in full (rest from reference TRBV7-2 and TRBJ1-1): GAGVSQSPSNKVTEKGKDVELRCDPISGHTALYWYRQSLGQGLEFLIYFQGNSAPDKSGLPSDRFSAERTGGSVSTLTIQRTQQEDSAVYLCASSWGNTGTEAFFGQGTRLTVV.